This T cell receptor beta chain was retrieved from a study of identical twins. The germline V gene has CDR1 LGHDT and CDR2 YNNKEL (reference sequence). V dropped 5 bases and J dropped 7 bases, with 11 bases sitting between them. The CDR3 extends over 12 amino acids. Concerning this clonotype itself: Its antigen is not known.

Each CDR3 protein is one row after TCRdb ran MiXCR on the 5' RACE reads. The repertoire holds around 550,000 distinct CDR3 sequences, with 13% to 15% as singletons. There were only healthy Caucasians among the donors. Findings and caveats of the study: The abundant beta clonotypes from cord blood had fewer insertions, and memory repertoires had none of this. There is a chance that invariant MAIT and iNKT cells partially muddied zero-insertion analyses.

The data also belong to a second study, concerning yellow fever vaccine responses in identical twins.

What was sequenced was CD4+ T cells sorted from blood. The TCR originated in a woman aged 18-29 years in good health. The chain has TRBV3-1 and TRBJ1-2, with D perhaps TRBD1 (5 bases). The CDR3 DNA is TGTGCCAGCAGCGCCAGGGCGGGTGGCTACACCTTC. As protein: CASSARAGGYTF.